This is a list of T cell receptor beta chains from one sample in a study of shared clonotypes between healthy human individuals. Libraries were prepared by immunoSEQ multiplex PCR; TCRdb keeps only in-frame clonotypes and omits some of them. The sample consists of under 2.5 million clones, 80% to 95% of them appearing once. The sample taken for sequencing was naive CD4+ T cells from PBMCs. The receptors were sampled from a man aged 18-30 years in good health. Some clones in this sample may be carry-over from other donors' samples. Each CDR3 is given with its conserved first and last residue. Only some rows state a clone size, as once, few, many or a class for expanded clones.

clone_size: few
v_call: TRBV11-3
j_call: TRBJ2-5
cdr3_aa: CASTGAGETQYF

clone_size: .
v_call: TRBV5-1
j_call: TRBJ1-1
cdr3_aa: CASSIAGAILNTEAFF

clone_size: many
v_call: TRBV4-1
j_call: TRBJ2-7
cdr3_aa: CASSQPGLAPYEQYF

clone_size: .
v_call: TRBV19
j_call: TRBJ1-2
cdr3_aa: CASSMLGQRGYTF

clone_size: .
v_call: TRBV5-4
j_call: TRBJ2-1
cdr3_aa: CASSIRTGYNEQFF

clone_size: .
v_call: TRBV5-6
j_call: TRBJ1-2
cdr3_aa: CASSLRNNYGYTF

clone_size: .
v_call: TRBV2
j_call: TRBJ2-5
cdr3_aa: CASSENEETQYF

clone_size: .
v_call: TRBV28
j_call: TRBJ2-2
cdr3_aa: CASSETGGGTGELFF

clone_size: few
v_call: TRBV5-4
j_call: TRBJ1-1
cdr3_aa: CASSLEPENTEAFF

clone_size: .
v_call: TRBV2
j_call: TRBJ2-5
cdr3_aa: CASFIGSWETQYF

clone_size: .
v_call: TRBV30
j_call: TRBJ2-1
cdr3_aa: CAWSAALGNAEQFF

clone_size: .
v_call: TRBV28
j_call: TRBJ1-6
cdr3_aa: CASSSLWGNDSPLHF

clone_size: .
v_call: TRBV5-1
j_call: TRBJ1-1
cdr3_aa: CASSASPDIGTEAFF

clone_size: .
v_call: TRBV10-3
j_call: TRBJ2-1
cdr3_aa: CAIRASGVNEQFF

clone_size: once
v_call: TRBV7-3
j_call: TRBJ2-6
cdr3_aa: CASSLTGASGANVLTF

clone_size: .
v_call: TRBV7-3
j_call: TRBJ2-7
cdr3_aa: CASSLSSTGEQYF

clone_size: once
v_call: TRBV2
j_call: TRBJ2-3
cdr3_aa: CASSEVRTVSTDTQYF

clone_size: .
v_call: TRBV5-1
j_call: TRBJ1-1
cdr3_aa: CASSFGTGVGTEAFF

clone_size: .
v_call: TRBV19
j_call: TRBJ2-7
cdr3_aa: CASSETAARVSYEQYF

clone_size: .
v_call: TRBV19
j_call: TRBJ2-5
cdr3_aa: CASRATSAGTGIQETQYF

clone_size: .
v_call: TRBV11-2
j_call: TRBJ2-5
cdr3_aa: CASRSTAGETQYF

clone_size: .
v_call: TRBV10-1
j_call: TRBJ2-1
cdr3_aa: CASSGTRRDRNHLYNEQFF

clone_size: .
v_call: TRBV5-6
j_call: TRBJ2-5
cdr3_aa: CASSSYRRGYQETQYF

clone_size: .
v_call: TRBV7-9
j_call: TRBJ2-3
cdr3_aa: CASSSRTYTDTQYF

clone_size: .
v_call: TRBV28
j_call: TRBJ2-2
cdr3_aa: CASSPDRGKKGLNTGELFF

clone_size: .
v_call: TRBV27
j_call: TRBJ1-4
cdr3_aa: CASSPYIVGLNEKLFF

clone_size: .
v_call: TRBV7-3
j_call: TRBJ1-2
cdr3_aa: CASSSRQGGGYTF

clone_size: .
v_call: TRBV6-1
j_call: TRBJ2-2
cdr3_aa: CASQGVVTGELFF

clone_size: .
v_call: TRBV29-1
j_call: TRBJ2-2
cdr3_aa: CSGTSGRNTGELFF

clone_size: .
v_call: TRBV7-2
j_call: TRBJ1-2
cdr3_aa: CASSSWTADPNGYTF